Listed below are T cell receptor beta chains from one sample, sequenced in a study of blood T cell repertoires in COVID-19. The method was immunoSEQ multiplex PCR; TCRdb's version includes in-frame clones alone and lacks a portion of them. This table holds approximately 240,000 clones, 88% found once. The sample taken for sequencing was peripheral blood. Every receptor here comes from a woman aged 40 to 55 who had recovered from COVID-19. Each CDR3 is given with its conserved first and last residue. Each record gives: V gene, J gene, clone size, D gene, CDR3 protein, CDR3 DNA. A D gene is named only where the DNA matches it firmly. Clone size is stated in some rows and not others, as once, few, many or a class when expanded.

>TRBV30|TRBJ2-3|.|TRBD1
CAWSDRGRGRTDTQYF
TGTGCCTGGAGTGACAGGGGGCGGGGGCGCACAGATACGCAGTATTTT
>TRBV6-2/TRBV6-3|TRBJ2-7|.|TRBD1
CASSNRGSSSYEQYF
TGTGCCAGCAGCAACAGGGGGAGTAGCTCCTACGAGCAGTACTTC
>TRBV18|TRBJ2-5|.|TRBD2
CASSLAGAQETQYF
TGTGCCAGCTCACTAGCGGGGGCACAAGAGACCCAGTACTTC
>TRBV6-1|TRBJ2-4|.|TRBD2
CASSEAGGGGGKNIQYF
TGTGCCAGCAGTGAAGCGGGCGGGGGAGGTGGCAAAAACATTCAGTACTTC
>TRBV7-2|TRBJ2-1|once|.
CASSIGTYNEQFF
TGTGCCAGCAGCATCGGGACTTACAATGAGCAGTTCTTC
>TRBV30|TRBJ1-5|.|.
CAWSVSPGQPQHF
TGTGCCTGGAGTGTAAGCCCCGGTCAGCCCCAGCATTTT
>TRBV18|TRBJ2-3|.|.
CASSPPYTDTQYF
TGTGCCAGCTCACCACCGTACACAGATACGCAGTATTTT
>TRBV7-3|TRBJ2-1|.|TRBD1
CASSSRQGTHNEQFF
TGTGCCAGCAGCTCGAGACAGGGAACCCACAATGAGCAGTTCTTC
>TRBV6-5|TRBJ2-5|.|TRBD1
CASAWAGGETQYF
TGTGCCAGCGCCTGGGCAGGGGGAGAGACCCAGTACTTC
>TRBV27|TRBJ2-7|.|TRBD1
CASSYSSGTGGFEQYF
TGTGCCAGCAGTTACTCCTCCGGGACAGGGGGGTTTGAGCAGTACTTC
>TRBV7-2|TRBJ2-1|.|.
CASSLAGFAGTGSYNEQFF
TGTGCCAGCAGCTTAGCGGGGTTTGCGGGGACTGGCTCCTACAATGAGCAGTTCTTC
>TRBV27|TRBJ2-7|.|TRBD1
CASRGTGAILYEQYF
TGTGCCAGCAGGGGGACAGGGGCGATCCTCTACGAGCAGTACTTC
>TRBV5-8|TRBJ2-5|.|TRBD1
CASSLFFPLWDRGQETQYF
TGTGCCAGCAGCTTATTTTTCCCCCTTTGGGACAGGGGCCAAGAGACCCAGTACTTC
>TRBV7-9|TRBJ1-4|once|.
CASSFGGANEKLFF
TGTGCCAGCAGCTTCGGGGGAGCTAATGAAAAACTGTTTTTT
>TRBV18|TRBJ1-2|.|TRBD1
CASSPDGTVNYGYTF
TGTGCCAGCTCACCAGATGGGACAGTTAACTATGGCTACACCTTC
>TRBV6-5|TRBJ1-2|.|.
CASSYSRWGDYGYTF
TGTGCCAGCAGTTACTCGAGGTGGGGGGACTATGGCTACACCTTC
>TRBV12-3/TRBV12-4|TRBJ2-7|.|.
CASSRGTSEQYF
TGTGCCAGCAGTCGGGGGACGTCAGAGCAGTACTTC
>TRBV4-3|TRBJ1-5|.|TRBD1
CASSQDGQGARQPQHF
TGCGCCAGCAGCCAAGACGGCCAGGGGGCCCGACAGCCCCAGCATTTT
>TRBV5-1|TRBJ2-1|.|.
CASSVYWSLSYNEQFF
TGCGCCAGCAGCGTTTACTGGTCCCTTTCCTACAATGAGCAGTTCTTC
>TRBV5-1|TRBJ1-2|.|TRBD1
CASSLAGQVNYGYTF
TGCGCCAGCAGCTTGGCGGGACAGGTCAACTATGGCTACACCTTC
>TRBV21-1|TRBJ1-2|.|.
CASSKGRAGNSCGYTF
TGTGCCAGCAGCAAAGGGAGAGCAGGGAACTCCTGTGGCTACACCTTC
>TRBV6-2/TRBV6-3|TRBJ2-1|.|.
CASSYSSGGGRFRSSYNEQFF
TGTGCCAGCAGTTACTCCTCTGGGGGGGGCCGCTTCCGGAGCTCCTACAATGAGCAGTTCTTC
>TRBV19|TRBJ2-7|.|.
CASSIDSGSSYEQYF
TGTGCCAGTAGTATAGACTCGGGAAGTAGCTACGAGCAGTACTTC
>TRBV12-3/TRBV12-4|TRBJ1-1|.|.
CASSFGGSTEAFF
TGTGCCAGCAGTTTCGGGGGTAGCACTGAAGCTTTCTTT